This T cell receptor beta chain was documented in a study of a mutant IDH1 vaccine in newly diagnosed glioma. Overall study: Patients got radiotherapy, temozolomide, or both beforehand, and most got both.

Clones were sequenced by immunoSEQ multiplex PCR, and TCRdb holds only the in-frame ones, with some missing. The table includes roughly 16,000 clones, almost 80% detected once. V lost 10 bases, J lost 7 bases, and 19 bases lay in between. The CDR3 length is 13 residues. CDR1 SNHLY and CDR2 FYNNEI come from the germline V gene. Time point of the sample: baseline, week 1 (first vaccination visit). Described treatment: pre-vaccination baseline after standard-of-care therapy. This chain uses TRBV2 with TRBJ1-2; weak D call: TRBD1 (5 bases). Here the sequenced sample was PBMCs, taken from a glioma patient treated with radiotherapy, temozolomide or both. The receptor was isolated from a man in his forties with glioma. The CDR3 loop is CATSQEGIGGYTF. In DNA form, the CDR3 reads TGTGCCACTTCACAGGAGGGAATCGGTGGCTACACCTTC.